The 6 T cell receptor beta chains reported below all come from one sample, sequenced in a study of STAT5B mutations in CD4+ large granular lymphocyte leukemia. TCRdb keeps only in-frame clones here, not all; method: immunoSEQ multiplex PCR. Of about 30,000 clones listed, 79% are singletons. Sequenced material: CD4+ T cells from blood buffy coats. The receptor set was obtained from a human donor in good health.

The V gene is TRBV28, the J gene TRBJ2-2; no clear D. CDR3 length equals 12 residues. V was clipped by 5 bases and J by 5 bases, with 6 bases between them. In germline, CDR1 is MDHEN, CDR2 SYDVKM. CDR3: CASSPRTGELFF. The CDR3 DNA sequence: TGTGCCAGCAGTCCCCGTACCGGGGAGCTGTTTTTT.

This clone turned up a few times. The chain employs TRBV5-1 and TRBJ1-3; 7 bases are shared with TRBD1. In germline, CDR1 is SGHRS, CDR2 YFSETQ. The CDR3 contains 17 residues. V shed 3 bases, J shed 0 bases, and the junction held 9 bases outside the gene matches. CDR3 region: CASSWGTELNSGNTIYF. CDR3 sequence (DNA): TGCGCCAGCAGCTGGGGGACAGAGCTTAACTCTGGAAACACCATATATTTT.

The chain uses TRBV6-5 and TRBJ1-3, with 7 bases identical to TRBD1. From germline, CDR1 is MNHEY and CDR2 SVGAGI. There are 15 residues in the CDR3. V dropped 4 bases and J dropped 4; count of bases not matched to a gene: 7. This CDR3 is CASSLSRQGGNTIYF. The CDR3 DNA reads as TGTGCCAGCAGTTTATCTCGACAGGGAGGAAACACCATATATTTT.

The J gene is TRBJ1-6, the V gene TRBV18, with 9 bases matching TRBD1. Germline loops: CDR1 KGHSH, CDR2 LQKENI. The trim removed 10 bases at V and 7 bases at J, leaving 14 bases unmatched. This CDR3 has 16 residues. CDR3 amino acids: CATRPGQGSINSPLHF. CDR3 DNA: TGTGCCACCAGACCGGGACAGGGATCCATAAATTCACCCCTCCACTTT.

This chain connects TRBV7-9 to TRBJ1-5, with TRBD1 identical over 10 bases. The germline gives CDR1 SEHNR, CDR2 FQNEAQ (reference sequence). This CDR3 spans 16 amino acids. Trimming removed 3 bases from V and 4 bases from J; junction bases left unmatched: 6. CDR3 amino acids: CASSLSWGQGNQPQHF. The DNA for the CDR3 is TGTGCCAGCAGCTTGAGCTGGGGACAGGGGAATCAGCCCCAGCATTTT.

The rearrangement joins TRBV2 to TRBJ1-3; D might be TRBD1 (5 bases). This CDR3 is built from 14 residues. Germline-derived CDR1 and CDR2 are SNHLY and FYNNEI. The ends were cut back, 6 bases at V and 2 bases at J, with 11 bases in the middle. The CDR3 bases are TGTGCCAGCAGGCCGCGGGGGACTGGAAACACCATATATTTT. Its translation is CASRPRGTGNTIYF.